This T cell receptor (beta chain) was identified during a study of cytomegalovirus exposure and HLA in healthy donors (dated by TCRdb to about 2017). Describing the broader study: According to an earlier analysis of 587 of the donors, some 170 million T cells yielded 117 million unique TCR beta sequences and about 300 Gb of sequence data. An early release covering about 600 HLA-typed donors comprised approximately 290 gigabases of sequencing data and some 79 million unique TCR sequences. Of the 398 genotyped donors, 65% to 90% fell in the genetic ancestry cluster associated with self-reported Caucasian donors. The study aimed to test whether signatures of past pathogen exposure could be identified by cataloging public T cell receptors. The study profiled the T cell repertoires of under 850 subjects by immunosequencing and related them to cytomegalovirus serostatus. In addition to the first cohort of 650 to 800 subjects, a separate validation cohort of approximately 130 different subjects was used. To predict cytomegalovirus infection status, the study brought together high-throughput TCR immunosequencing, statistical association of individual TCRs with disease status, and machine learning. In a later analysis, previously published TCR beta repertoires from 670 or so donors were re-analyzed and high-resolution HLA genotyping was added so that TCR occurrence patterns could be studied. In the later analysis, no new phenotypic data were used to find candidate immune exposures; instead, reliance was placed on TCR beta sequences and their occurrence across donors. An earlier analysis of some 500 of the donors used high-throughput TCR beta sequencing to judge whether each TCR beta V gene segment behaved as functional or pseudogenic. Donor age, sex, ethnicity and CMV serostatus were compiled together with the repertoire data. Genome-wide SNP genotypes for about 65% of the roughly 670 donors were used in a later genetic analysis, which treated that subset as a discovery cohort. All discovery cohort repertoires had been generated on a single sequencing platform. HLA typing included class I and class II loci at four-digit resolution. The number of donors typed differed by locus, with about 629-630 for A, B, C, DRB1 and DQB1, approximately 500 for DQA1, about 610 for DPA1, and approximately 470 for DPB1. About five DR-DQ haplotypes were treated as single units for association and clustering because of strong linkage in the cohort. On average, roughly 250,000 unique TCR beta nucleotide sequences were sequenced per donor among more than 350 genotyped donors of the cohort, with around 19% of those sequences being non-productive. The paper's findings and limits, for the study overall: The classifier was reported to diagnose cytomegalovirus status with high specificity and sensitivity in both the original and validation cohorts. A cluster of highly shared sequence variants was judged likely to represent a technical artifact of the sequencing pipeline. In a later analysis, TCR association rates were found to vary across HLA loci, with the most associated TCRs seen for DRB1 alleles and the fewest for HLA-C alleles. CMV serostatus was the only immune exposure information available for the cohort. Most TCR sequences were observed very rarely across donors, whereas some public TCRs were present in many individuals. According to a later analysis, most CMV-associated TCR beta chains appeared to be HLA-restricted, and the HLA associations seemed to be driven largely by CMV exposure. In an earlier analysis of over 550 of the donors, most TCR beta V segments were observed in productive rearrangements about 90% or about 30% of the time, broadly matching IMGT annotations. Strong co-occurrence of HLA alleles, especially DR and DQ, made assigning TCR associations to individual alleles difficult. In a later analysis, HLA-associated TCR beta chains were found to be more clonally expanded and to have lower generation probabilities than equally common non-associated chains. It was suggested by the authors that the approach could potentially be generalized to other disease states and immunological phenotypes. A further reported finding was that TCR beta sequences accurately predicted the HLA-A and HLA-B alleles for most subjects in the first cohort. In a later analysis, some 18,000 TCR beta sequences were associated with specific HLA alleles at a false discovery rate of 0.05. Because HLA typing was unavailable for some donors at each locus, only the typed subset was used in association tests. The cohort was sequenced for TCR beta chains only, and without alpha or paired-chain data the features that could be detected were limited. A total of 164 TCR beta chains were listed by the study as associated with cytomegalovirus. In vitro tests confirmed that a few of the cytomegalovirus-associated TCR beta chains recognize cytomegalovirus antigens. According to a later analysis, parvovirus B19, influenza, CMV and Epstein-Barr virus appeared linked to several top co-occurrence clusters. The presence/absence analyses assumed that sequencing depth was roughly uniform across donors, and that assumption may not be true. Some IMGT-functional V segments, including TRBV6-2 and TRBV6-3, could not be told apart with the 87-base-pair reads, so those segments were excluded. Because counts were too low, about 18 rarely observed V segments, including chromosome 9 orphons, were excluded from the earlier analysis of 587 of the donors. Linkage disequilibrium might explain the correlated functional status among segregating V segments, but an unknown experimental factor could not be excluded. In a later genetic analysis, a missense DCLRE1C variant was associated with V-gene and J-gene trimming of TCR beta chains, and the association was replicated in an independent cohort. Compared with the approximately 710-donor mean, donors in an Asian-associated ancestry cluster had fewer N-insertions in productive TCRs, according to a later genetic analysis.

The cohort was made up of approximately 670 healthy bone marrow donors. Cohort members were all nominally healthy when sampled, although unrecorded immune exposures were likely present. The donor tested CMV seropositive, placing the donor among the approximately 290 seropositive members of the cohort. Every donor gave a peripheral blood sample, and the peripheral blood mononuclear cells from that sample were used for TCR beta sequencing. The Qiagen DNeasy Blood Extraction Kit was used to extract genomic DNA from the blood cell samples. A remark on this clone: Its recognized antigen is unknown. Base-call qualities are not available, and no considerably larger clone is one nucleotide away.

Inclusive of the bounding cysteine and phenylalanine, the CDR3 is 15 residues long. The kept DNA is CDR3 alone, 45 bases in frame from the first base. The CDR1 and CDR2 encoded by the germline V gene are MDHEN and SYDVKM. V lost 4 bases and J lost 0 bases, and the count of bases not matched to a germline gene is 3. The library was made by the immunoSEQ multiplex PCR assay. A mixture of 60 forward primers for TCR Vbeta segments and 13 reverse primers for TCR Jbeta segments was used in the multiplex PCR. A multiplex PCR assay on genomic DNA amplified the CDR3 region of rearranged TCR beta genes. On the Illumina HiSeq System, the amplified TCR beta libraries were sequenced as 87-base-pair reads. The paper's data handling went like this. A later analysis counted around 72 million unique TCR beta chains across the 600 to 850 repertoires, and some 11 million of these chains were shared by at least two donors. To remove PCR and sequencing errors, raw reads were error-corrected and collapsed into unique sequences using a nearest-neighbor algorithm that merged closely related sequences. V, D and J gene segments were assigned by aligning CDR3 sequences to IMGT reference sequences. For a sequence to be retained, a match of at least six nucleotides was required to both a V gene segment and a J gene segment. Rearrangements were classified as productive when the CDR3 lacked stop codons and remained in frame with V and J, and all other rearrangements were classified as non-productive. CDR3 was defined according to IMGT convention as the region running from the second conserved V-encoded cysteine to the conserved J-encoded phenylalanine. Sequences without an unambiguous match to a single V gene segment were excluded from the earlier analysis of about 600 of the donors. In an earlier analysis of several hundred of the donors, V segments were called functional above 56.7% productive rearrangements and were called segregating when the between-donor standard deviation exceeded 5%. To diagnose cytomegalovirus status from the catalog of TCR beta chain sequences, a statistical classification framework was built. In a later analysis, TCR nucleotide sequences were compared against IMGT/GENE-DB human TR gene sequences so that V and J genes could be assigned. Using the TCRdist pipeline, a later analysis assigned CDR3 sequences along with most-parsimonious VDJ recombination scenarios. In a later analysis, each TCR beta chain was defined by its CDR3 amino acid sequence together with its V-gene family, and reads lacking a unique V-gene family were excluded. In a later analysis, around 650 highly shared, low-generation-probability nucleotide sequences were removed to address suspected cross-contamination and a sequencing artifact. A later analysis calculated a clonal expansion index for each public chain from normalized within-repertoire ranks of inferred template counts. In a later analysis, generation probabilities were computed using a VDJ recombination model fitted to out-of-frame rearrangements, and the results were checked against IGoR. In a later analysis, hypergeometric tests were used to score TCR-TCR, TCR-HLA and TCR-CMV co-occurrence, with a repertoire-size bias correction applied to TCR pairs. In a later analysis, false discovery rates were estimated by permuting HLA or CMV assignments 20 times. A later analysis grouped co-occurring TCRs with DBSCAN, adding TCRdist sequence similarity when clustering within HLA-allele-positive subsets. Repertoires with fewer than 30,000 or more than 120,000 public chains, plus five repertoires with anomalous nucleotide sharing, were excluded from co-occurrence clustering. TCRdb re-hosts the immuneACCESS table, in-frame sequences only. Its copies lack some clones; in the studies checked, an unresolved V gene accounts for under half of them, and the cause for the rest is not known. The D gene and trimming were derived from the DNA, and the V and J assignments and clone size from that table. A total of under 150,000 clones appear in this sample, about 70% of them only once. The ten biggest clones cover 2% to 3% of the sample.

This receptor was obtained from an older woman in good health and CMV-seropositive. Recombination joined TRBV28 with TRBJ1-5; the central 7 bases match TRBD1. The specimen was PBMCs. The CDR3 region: CASSSYRGSNQPQHF. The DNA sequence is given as TGTGCCAGCAGTTCGTACAGGGGTAGCAATCAGCCCCAGCATTTT.